These T cell receptor beta chains were read from a single sample in a study of ipilimumab plus nivolumab after autologous stem cell transplantation. The assay was immunoSEQ multiplex PCR, and TCRdb's table has in-frame clones only and misses some. This table holds some 43,000 clones, 70% to 90% found once. Sample: PBMCs, taken in a trial of ipilimumab plus nivolumab as post-transplant consolidation. These receptor sequences come from a male donor with multiple myeloma. Both conserved end residues are part of each CDR3. D genes are given only for firm matches. Where a row states a size, it is once, few, many or the class of an expanded clone; other rows omit it.

. | 16 | TRBD2 | TRBJ2-1 | TRBV27 | CASSRSPLAGGNEQFF | TGTGCCAGCAGTCGCAGCCCCCTAGCGGGAGGGAATGAGCAGTTCTTC
. | 16 | . | TRBJ2-1 | TRBV28 | CASNLSQRTAYNEQFF | TGTGCCAGCAACCTCTCCCAACGAACAGCCTACAATGAGCAGTTCTTC
. | 16 | TRBD1 | TRBJ1-3 | TRBV18 | CASSPGQGHSGNTIYF | TGTGCCAGCTCGCCAGGACAGGGCCACTCTGGAAACACCATATATTTT
few | 16 | TRBD2 | TRBJ2-7 | TRBV4-3 | CASSQDFGGGADEQYF | TGCGCCAGCAGCCAAGACTTTGGCGGGGGGGCGGACGAGCAGTACTTC
once | 14 | TRBD2 | TRBJ2-5 | TRBV19 | CASSISPGGETQYF | TGTGCCAGTAGTATCAGCCCGGGAGGGGAGACCCAGTACTTC
few | 15 | . | TRBJ2-2 | TRBV19 | CASSIGQLLTGELFF | TGTGCCAGTAGTATAGGTCAATTACTTACCGGGGAGCTGTTTTTT
. | 13 | . | TRBJ2-2 | TRBV7-3 | CASSLGGTGELFF | TGTGCCAGCAGCTTAGGAGGTACCGGGGAGCTGTTTTTT
. | 17 | TRBD1 | TRBJ2-1 | TRBV28 | CASRNIPGQGSYNEQFF | TGTGCCAGCAGGAACATCCCAGGACAGGGGTCCTACAATGAGCAGTTCTTC
. | 14 | . | TRBJ1-5 | TRBV7-2 | CASSVPWSNQPQHF | TGTGCCAGCAGCGTACCTTGGAGCAATCAGCCCCAGCATTTT
. | 14 | . | TRBJ2-7 | TRBV7-9 | CASSLLGGSYEQYF | TGTGCCAGCAGCTTATTGGGGGGCTCCTACGAGCAGTACTTC
. | 14 | . | TRBJ1-5 | TRBV5-1 | CASSLQGGNQPQHF | TGCGCCAGCAGCTTGCAGGGAGGGAATCAGCCCCAGCATTTT
. | 15 | TRBD1 | TRBJ1-6 | TRBV7-9 | CASSRRDREDSPLHF | TGTGCCAGCAGCCGCCGGGACAGGGAGGATTCACCCCTCCACTTT
. | 13 | . | TRBJ1-1 | TRBV7-9 | CASSFGWARSAFF | TGTGCCAGCAGCTTCGGTTGGGCTCGATCGGCTTTCTTT
. | 16 | TRBD1 | TRBJ1-3 | TRBV5-1 | CASKQDTGAPGNTIYF | TGCGCCAGCAAACAAGACACAGGGGCACCTGGAAACACCATATATTTT
. | 14 | TRBD1 | TRBJ1-2 | TRBV6-5 | CASSYLGQGDGYTF | TGTGCCAGCAGTTACCTTGGACAGGGGGACGGCTACACCTTC
. | 16 | . | TRBJ1-1 | TRBV5-1 | CASSLSIGLGETEAFF | TGCGCCAGCAGCTTAAGCATCGGGCTCGGGGAAACTGAAGCTTTCTTT
. | 17 | . | TRBJ2-3 | TRBV7-9 | CASSLGAEGTSTDTQYF | TGTGCCAGCAGCTTAGGTGCCGAGGGAACTAGCACAGATACGCAGTATTTT
. | 16 | . | TRBJ2-6 | TRBV30 | CAWNNPRGSGANVLTF | TGTGCCTGGAATAACCCTCGGGGGTCTGGGGCCAACGTCCTGACTTTC